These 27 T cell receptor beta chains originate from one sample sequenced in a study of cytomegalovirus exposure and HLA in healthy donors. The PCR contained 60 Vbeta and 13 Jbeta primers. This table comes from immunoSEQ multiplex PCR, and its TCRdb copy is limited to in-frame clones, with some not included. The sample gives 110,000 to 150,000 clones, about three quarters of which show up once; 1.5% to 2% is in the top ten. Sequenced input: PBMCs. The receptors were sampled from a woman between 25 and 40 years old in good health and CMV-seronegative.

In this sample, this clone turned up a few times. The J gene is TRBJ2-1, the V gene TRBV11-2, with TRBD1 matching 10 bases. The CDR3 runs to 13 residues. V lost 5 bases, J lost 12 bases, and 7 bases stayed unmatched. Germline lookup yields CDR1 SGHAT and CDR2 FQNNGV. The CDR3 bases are TGTGCCAGCAGCCAGGACAGGGGGATTCGGCAGTTCTTC. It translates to CASSQDRGIRQFF.

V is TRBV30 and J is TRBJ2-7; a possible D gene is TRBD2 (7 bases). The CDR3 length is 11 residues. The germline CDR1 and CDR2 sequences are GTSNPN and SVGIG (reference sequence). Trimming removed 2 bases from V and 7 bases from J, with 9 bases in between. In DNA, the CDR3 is TGTGCCTGGAGTAGGGGGGGAGAGCAGTACTTC. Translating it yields CAWSRGGEQYF.

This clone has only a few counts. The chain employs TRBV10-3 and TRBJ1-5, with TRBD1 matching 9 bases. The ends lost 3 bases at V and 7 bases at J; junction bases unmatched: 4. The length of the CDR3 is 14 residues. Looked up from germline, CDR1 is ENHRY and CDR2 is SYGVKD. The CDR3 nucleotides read TGTGCCATCAGTGATGGGACAGGGAGACAGCCCCAGCATTTT. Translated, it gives CAISDGTGRQPQHF.

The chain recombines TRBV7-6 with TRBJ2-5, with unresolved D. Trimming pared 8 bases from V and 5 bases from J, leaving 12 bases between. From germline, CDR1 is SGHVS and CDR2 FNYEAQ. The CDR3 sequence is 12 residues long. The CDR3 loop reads CASSPPGETQYF. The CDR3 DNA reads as TGTGCCAGCTCCCCCCCCGGGGAGACCCAGTACTTC.

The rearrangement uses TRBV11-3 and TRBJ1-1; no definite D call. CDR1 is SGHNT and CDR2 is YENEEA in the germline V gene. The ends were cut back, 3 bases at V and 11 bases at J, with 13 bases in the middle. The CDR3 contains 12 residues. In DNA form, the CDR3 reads TGTGCCAGCAGCTTCAGGCGGAGGAGCGCTTTCTTT. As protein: CASSFRRRSAFF.

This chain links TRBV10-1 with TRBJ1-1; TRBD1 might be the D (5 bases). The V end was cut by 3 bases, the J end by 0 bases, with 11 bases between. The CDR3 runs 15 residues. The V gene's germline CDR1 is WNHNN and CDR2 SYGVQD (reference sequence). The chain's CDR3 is CASSDGGSMNTEAFF. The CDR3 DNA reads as TGCGCCAGCAGTGACGGGGGAAGCATGAACACTGAAGCTTTCTTT.

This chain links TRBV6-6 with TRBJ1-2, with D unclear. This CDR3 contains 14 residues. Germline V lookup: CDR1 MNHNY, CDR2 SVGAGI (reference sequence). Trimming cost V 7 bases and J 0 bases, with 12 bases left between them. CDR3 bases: TGTGCCAGCAATTCGGGGATTTCTAACTATGGCTACACCTTC. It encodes CASNSGISNYGYTF.

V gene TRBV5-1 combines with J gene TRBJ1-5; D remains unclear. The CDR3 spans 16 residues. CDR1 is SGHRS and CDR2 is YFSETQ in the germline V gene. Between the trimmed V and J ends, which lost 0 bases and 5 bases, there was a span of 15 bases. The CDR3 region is CASSLGDPNSDQPQHF. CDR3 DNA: TGCGCCAGCAGCTTGGGTGATCCTAATAGTGATCAGCCCCAGCATTTT.

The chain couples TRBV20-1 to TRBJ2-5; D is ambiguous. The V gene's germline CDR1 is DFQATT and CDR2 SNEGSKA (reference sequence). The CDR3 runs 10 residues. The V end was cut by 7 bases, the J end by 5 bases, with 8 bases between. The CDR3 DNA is TGCAGTGTTCCCGGGGAGACCCAGTACTTC. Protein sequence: CSVPGETQYF.

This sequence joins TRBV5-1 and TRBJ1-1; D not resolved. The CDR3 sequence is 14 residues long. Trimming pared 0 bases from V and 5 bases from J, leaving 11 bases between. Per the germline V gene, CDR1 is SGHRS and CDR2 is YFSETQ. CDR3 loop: CASSLEAWATEAFF. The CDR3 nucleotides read TGCGCCAGCAGCTTGGAGGCATGGGCAACTGAAGCTTTCTTT.

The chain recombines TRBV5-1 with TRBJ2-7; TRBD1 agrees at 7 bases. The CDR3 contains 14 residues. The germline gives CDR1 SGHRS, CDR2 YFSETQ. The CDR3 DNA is TGCGCCAGCAACTTGGACAGGTGCCTGTTCGAGCAGTACGTC. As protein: CASNLDRCLFEQYV.

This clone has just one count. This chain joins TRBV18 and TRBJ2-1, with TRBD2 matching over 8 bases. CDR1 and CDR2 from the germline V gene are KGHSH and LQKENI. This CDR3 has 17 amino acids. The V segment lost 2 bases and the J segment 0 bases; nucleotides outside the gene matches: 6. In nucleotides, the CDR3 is TGTGCCAGCTCACCATTGGCTAGCGGGCCCTCCTACAATGAGCAGTTCTTC. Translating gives CASSPLASGPSYNEQFF.

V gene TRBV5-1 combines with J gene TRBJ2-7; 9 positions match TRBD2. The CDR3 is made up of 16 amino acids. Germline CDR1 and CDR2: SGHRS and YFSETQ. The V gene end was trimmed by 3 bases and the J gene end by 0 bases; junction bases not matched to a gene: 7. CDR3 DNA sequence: TGCGCCAGCAGCTGGACTAGCGACAGGAGCTCCTACGAGCAGTACTTC. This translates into CASSWTSDRSSYEQYF.

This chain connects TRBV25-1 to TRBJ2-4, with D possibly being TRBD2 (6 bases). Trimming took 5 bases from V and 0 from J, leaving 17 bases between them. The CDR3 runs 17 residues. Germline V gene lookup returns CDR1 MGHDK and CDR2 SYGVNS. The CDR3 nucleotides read TGTGCCAGCAGTTCCACCCTGGGGGGAATAGCCAAAAACATTCAGTACTTC. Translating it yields CASSSTLGGIAKNIQYF. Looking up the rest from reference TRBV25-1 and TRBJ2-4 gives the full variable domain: EADIYQTPRYLVIGTGKKITLECSQTMGHDKMYWYQQDPGMELHLIHYSYGVNSTEKGDLSSESTVSRIRTEHFPLTLESARPSHTSQYLCASSSTLGGIAKNIQYFGAGTRLSVL.

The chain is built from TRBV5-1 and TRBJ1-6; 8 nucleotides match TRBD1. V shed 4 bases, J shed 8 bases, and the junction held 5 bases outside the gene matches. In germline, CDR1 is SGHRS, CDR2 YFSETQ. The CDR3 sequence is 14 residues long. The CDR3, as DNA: TGCGCCAGCAGCCTCGACAGGGGAGATTCACCCCTCCACTTT. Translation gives CASSLDRGDSPLHF.

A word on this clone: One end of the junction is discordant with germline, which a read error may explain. CDR3 loop: CASSLGGLEEAQYF. In DNA, the CDR3 is TGTGCCAGCAGCTTAGGAGGACTGGAAGAGGCCCAGTACTTC. The chain combines TRBV5-6 with TRBJ2-5; weak D call: TRBD2 (5 bases). The CDR3 covers 14 residues. CDR1 is SGHDT, CDR2 YYEEEE, per germline.

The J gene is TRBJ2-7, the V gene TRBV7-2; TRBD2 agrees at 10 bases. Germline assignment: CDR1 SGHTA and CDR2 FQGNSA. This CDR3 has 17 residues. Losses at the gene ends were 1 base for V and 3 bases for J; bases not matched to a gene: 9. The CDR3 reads CASSLVAGLAVNYEQYF. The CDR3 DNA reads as TGTGCCAGCAGCTTAGTGGCTGGACTAGCGGTAAACTACGAGCAGTACTTC.

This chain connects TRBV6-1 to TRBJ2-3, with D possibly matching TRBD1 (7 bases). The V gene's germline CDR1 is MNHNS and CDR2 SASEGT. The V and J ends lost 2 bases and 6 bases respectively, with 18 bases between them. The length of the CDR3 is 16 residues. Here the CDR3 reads CASSEQAGQWGDTQYF. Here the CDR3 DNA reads TGTGCCAGCAGTGAACAGGCGGGACAGTGGGGGGATACGCAGTATTTT.

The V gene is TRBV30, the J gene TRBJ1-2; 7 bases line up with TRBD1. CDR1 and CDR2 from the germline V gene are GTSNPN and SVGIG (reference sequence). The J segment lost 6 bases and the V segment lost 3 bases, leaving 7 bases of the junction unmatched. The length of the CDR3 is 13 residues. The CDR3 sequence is CAWRTGTVNGYTF. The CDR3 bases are TGTGCCTGGAGGACCGGGACAGTCAATGGCTACACCTTC.

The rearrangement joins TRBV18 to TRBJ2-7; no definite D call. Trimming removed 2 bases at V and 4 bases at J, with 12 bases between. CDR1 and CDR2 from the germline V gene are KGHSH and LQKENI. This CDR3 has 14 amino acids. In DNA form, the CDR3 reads TGTGCCAGCTCACCAGCGGCCCCACCTTACGAGCAGTACTTC. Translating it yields CASSPAAPPYEQYF.

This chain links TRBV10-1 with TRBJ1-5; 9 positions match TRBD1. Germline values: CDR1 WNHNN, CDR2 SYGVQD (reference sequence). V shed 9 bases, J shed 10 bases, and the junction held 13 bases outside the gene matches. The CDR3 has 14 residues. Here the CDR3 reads CARFIQGAFQPQHF. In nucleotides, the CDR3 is TGCGCCAGATTTATACAGGGGGCTTTTCAACCCCAGCATTTT.

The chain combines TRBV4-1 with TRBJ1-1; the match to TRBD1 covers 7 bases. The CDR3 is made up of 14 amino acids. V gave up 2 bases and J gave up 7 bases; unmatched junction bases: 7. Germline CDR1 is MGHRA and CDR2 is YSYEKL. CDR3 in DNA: TGCGCCAGCAGCCAACCCATGGGGGACAGTGAAGCTTTCTTT. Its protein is CASSQPMGDSEAFF.

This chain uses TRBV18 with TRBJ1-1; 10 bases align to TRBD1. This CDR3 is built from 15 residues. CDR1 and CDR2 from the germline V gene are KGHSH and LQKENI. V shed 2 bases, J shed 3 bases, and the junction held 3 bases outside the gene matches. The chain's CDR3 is CASSPTGTGDTEAFF. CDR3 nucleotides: TGTGCCAGCTCACCAACCGGGACAGGGGACACTGAAGCTTTCTTT.

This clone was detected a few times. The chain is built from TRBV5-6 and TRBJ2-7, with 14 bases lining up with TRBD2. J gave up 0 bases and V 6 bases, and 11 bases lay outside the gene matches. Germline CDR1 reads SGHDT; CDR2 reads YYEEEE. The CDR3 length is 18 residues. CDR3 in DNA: TGTGCCAGCATCAGATGGACTAGCGGGAGGTTCGTCTCCTACGAGCAGTACTTC. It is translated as CASIRWTSGRFVSYEQYF.

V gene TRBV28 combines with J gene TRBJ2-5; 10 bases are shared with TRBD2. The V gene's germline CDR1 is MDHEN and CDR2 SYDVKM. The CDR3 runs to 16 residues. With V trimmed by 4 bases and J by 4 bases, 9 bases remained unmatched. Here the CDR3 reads CASSSEAGGWVETQYF. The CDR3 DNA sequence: TGTGCCAGCAGTTCGGAAGCGGGGGGGTGGGTAGAGACCCAGTACTTC. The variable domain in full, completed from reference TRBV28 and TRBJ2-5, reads DVKVTQSSRYLVKRTGEKVFLECVQDMDHENMFWYRQDPGLGLRLIYFSYDVKMKEKGDIPEGYSVSREKKERFSLILESASTNQTSMYLCASSSEAGGWVETQYFGPGTRLLVL.

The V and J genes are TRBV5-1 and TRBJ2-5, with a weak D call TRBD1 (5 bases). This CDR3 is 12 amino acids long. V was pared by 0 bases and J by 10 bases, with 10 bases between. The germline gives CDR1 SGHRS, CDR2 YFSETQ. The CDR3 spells CASSLAREGQYF. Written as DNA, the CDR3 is TGCGCCAGCAGCTTGGCCAGGGAAGGCCAGTACTTC.

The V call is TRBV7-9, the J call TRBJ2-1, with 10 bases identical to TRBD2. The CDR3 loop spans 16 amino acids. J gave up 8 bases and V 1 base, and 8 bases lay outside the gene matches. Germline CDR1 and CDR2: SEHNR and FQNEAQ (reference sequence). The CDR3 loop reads CASSLVFLAGAHEQFF. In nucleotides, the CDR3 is TGTGCCAGCAGCTTAGTATTTCTAGCGGGGGCGCATGAGCAGTTCTTC.